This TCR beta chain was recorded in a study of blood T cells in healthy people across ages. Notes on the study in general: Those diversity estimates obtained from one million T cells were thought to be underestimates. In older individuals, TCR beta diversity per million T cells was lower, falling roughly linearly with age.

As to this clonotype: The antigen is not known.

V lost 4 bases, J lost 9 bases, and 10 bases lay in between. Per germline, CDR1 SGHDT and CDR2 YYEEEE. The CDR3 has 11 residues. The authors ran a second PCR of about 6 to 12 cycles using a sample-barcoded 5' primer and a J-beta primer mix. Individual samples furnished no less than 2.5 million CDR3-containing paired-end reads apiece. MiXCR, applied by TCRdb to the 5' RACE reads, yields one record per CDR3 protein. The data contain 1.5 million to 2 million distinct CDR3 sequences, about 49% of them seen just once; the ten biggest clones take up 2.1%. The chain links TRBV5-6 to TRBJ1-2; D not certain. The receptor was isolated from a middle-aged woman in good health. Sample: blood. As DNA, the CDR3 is TGTGCCAGCAGCGCCGGCCTGCGCTACACCTTC. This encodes CASSAGLRYTF.